This T cell receptor beta chain was found in a study of control samples from healthy donors and cancer patients. V was shortened by 6 bases and J by 0 bases, with 12 bases between the two germline ends. The CDR3 sequence is 13 residues long. The V gene's germline CDR1 is SQVTM and CDR2 ANQGSEA. Method: immunoSEQ multiplex PCR; TCRdb's copy keeps in-frame clones and lacks some. Among some 130,000 clones listed, around 90% were seen once. This clonotype was sampled from a man aged 25 to 40 in good health. The rearrangement joins TRBV29-1 to TRBJ2-7; no reliable D call. The sequenced sample was blood. The CDR3 region has the DNA TGCAGCGTGGCAGGTACCGACTCCTACGAGCAGTACTTC. This encodes CSVAGTDSYEQYF.